Detailed here is one T cell receptor beta chain. This clonotype was recorded once. Its antigen is unknown. Base qualities were left out, and no much larger clone turns up one base away. A single read makes a weak case. These data originate in a study of blood T cells in healthy people across ages (dated by TCRdb to the mid-2010s). Some background on the complete study: Template switching captured roughly one uniquely barcoded TCR beta cDNA molecule per two T cells in model experiments. The donors were divided into four age groups: young (average around 17 years), middle-aged (about 40), aged (around 59) and long-lived (about 84). To avoid experimental bias, donors of different ages were randomly spread across the sequencing lanes. For two donors (one aged 18 to 30 and one aged 80 or older), the study analyzed two additional independent replicas of 1 million unique cDNA reads from the same blood draw. Age-related changes in TCR beta repertoire diversity were measured in the study by deep sequencing normalized with unique cDNA molecular identifiers. The study at large found these results: Compared with the aged group, the long-lived group had more naive CD4+ T cells, fewer expanded clones and increased TCR diversity, suggesting age selection. Observed TCR beta diversity per million T cells fell roughly linearly with age, and a significant reduction was already apparent by age approximately 40. Estimates of total diversity from one million sequenced T cells were regarded as lower bounds and underestimates. The CMV infection status of donors was not known, potentially confounding age-related changes in expanded clonotypes. Because profiling used bulk unsorted PBMCs, naive and antigen-experienced compartments could not be compared conclusively. Observed TCR beta diversity correlated strongly with the percentage of naive T cells measured by flow cytometry.

Systemically healthy Caucasian individuals from Russia, 39 in total and aged about 6 to 95 years, were included as donors. Around 9.8 milliliters of peripheral blood were collected from each donor into EDTA-treated Vacutainer tubes. Ficoll-Paque density-gradient centrifugation was used to isolate PBMCs, with at least 6.5 million per sample. Trizol reagent was used to extract total RNA from PBMCs, with at least 5.5 micrograms per sample. For every donor, flow cytometry on a PBMC aliquot measured the percentage of naive CD45RAhigh/CD27high T cells. Libraries came from 5' RACE. For sequencing, an Illumina HiSeq 2500 was employed. A second about 7 to 12 cycle PCR used a sample-barcoded 5' primer and a J-beta primer mix. Each TCR beta cDNA molecule received a unique molecular identifier from a template-switch 5' adaptor carrying 12 random nucleotides. Each sample yielded at least 2.5 million CDR3-containing paired-end reads. First-strand cDNA synthesis was performed from all RNA using the Mint cDNA synthesis kit, with priming by a TRBC-specific oligonucleotide. After uracil-DNA glycosylase treatment, a first 18-cycle PCR used universal primers M1SS and BC2_uni_R on all cDNA. In the source study's methods: For normalization, 1 million high-quality reads were randomly selected from each sample, with every read carrying a distinct molecular identifier. Instead of being binned into consensus sequences, reads with shared molecular identifiers were discarded. MiTCR, run with a Q25 quality threshold and the strictest error-elimination algorithm, handled CDR3 identification, clonotype clustering and error correction. Lower-bound total TCR beta diversity was estimated with a nonparametric unseen species model using Euler transformation. Starting from the raw public reads, TCRdb applied fastp trimming at Q25, assembled clones with MiXCR and retained in-frame beta chains. Entries that share a CDR3 protein sequence are merged under the most common genes and DNA. The V and J calls come from TCRdb's annotation, not from the publication. For this sample there are about 1,800,000 distinct CDR3 sequences; roughly 30% appear just once. 7.7% of the sample is taken by the ten largest.

Trimming at the junction amounts to 3 bases on V and 12 bases on J, and the germline ends lie 17 bases apart. There are 13 amino acids in the CDR3, from cysteine to phenylalanine inclusive. Left in the record is the CDR3 DNA by itself, 39 bases read in frame from the first base. Sequenced material: blood. The sequence was obtained from a woman aged 25 to 45 in good health. The chain is assembled from TRBV12-3 or TRBV12-4 and TRBJ1-2, with the D segment identity uncertain. The sequenced DNA: TGTGCCAGCAGTTTCAATTATCCAATCGGCGACACCTTC. The encoded protein is CASSFNYPIGDTF.